These T cell receptor beta chains were read from a single sample in a study of shared clonotypes between healthy human individuals. Profiling relied on immunoSEQ multiplex PCR, and the TCRdb table lists in-frame clones only, not all of them. The sample contains about 2.1 million clones, around 93% of which appear only once. Material: naive CD8+ T cells from PBMCs. All receptors derive from a man between 18 and 29 years old in good health. Some clones in this sample may be carry-over from other donors' samples. Both conserved end residues are part of each CDR3. A D gene is named only where the DNA matches it firmly. Clone sizes are given selectively: once, few, many, or a class where the clone is expanded.

abundance,d_gene,j_gene,v_gene,CDR3nt,CDR3aa
once,TRBD1,TRBJ2-1,TRBV29-1,TGCAGCGTTGCCGACAGGGTGAGGACCTACAATGAGCAGTTCTTC,CSVADRVRTYNEQFF
.,.,TRBJ2-7,TRBV4-1,TGCGCCAGCAGCCTGATGGCAACAGGGGAGCAGTACTTC,CASSLMATGEQYF
once,.,TRBJ1-1,TRBV7-2,TGTGCCAGCAGCTTATTGACAGCCCCCTACACTGAAGCTTTCTTT,CASSLLTAPYTEAFF
.,.,TRBJ2-1,TRBV6-1,TGTGCCAGCAGTGAAGTTCCCTGGGGAGGTGGTGAGCAGTTCTTC,CASSEVPWGGGEQFF
.,.,TRBJ2-7,TRBV9,TGTGCCAGCAGCTCGGCTGGGGAGCAGTACTTC,CASSSAGEQYF
.,TRBD1,TRBJ2-1,TRBV19,TGTGCCAGTAGTACAGGGGGCGCCTACAATGAGCAGTTCTTC,CASSTGGAYNEQFF
.,TRBD2,TRBJ2-7,TRBV11-2,TGTGCCAGCAGCTTAGGTGGCGGCGGGAGGCACTACGAGCAGTACTTC,CASSLGGGGRHYEQYF
.,.,TRBJ2-7,TRBV10-1,TGCGCCAGCAGTGCCCAAGTGGGAGGCGAGCAGTACTTC,CASSAQVGGEQYF
.,TRBD2,TRBJ2-7,TRBV2,TGTGCCAGCAGTGACCGTGGGAGGGCCTACGAGCAGTACTTC,CASSDRGRAYEQYF
.,.,TRBJ1-1,TRBV7-9,TGTGCCAGCAGCTTAGCGATTCGGCAGGGTGGGGGCACTGAAGCTTTCTTT,CASSLAIRQGGGTEAFF
once,TRBD1,TRBJ1-1,TRBV5-4,TGTGCCAGCAGCTCAAAACAGGGGGCGACTGAAGCTTTCTTT,CASSSKQGATEAFF
.,.,TRBJ2-7,TRBV15,TGTGCCACCAGCAGCCAGGGACACCACCTAGAAGAGCAGTACTTC,CATSSQGHHLEEQYF
.,.,TRBJ2-5,TRBV19,TGTGCCAGTAGTATAAGGTCTGAGGGTGAGACCCAGTACTTC,CASSIRSEGETQYF
.,TRBD1,TRBJ1-1,TRBV4-3,TGCGCCAGCAGCCCCCGACAGGGTGGCACTGAAGCTTTCTTT,CASSPRQGGTEAFF
.,TRBD2,TRBJ2-3,TRBV2,TGTGCCAGCAGTGTAAAAGCGGGAGGGCTTTCGGATACGCAGTATTTT,CASSVKAGGLSDTQYF
.,.,TRBJ1-6,TRBV2,TGTGCCAGCCATCAGGCGGAGTATAATTCACCCCTCCACTTT,CASHQAEYNSPLHF
.,TRBD1,TRBJ2-5,TRBV25-1,TGTGCCAGCAGTGGGGACAGGGGGGAGACCCAGTACTTC,CASSGDRGETQYF
.,.,TRBJ1-5,TRBV28,TGTGCCAGCAGTTTATCTGGGGACCTTTTAAGGCAGCCCCAGCATTTT,CASSLSGDLLRQPQHF
few,.,TRBJ1-1,TRBV4-1,TGCGCCAGCAGCCAAGATCGACAGCCTAACACTGAAGCTTTCTTT,CASSQDRQPNTEAFF
.,TRBD1,TRBJ2-1,TRBV7-2,TGTGCCAGCAGCTTAGTGGGGGACAGGCCGAGCTCCTACAATGAGCAGTTCTTC,CASSLVGDRPSSYNEQFF
.,.,TRBJ1-1,TRBV14,TGTGCCAGCAGCCAAGATAGGGGATCCACTGAAGCTTTCTTT,CASSQDRGSTEAFF
once,.,TRBJ1-5,TRBV4-2,TGTGCCAGCAGCCAGGCACCTTCGGGTGGCAATCAGCCCCAGCATTTT,CASSQAPSGGNQPQHF
.,.,TRBJ1-2,TRBV19,TGTGCCAGTAATCCCCAGGGGCCCCGCCATGGCTACACCTTC,CASNPQGPRHGYTF
.,.,TRBJ1-1,TRBV27,TGTGCCAGCAGTTACCTGGGGGGGAACACTGAAGCTTTCTTT,CASSYLGGNTEAFF
.,.,TRBJ1-5,TRBV28,TGTGCCAGCAGTCTTTCAATGGGCTATAGCAATCAGCCCCAGCATTTT,CASSLSMGYSNQPQHF
.,.,TRBJ1-5,TRBV28,TGTGCCAGCAGTTTGCATCGTACCTATAGCAATCAGCCCCAGCATTTT,CASSLHRTYSNQPQHF
.,TRBD2,TRBJ2-7,TRBV28,TGTGCCACCCGGACTAGCGGCACCTACGAGCAGTACTTC,CATRTSGTYEQYF
.,TRBD2,TRBJ2-3,TRBV10-3,TGTGCCATCAGTGAGCCGCTAGCGGTAAAGGCAGATACGCAGTATTTT,CAISEPLAVKADTQYF
few,.,TRBJ1-1,TRBV27,TGTGCCAGCAGTTTGGCAGGGCATAACACTGAAGCTTTCTTT,CASSLAGHNTEAFF
.,TRBD1,TRBJ1-2,TRBV7-9,TGTGCCAGCAGCCACCCAAAAAGATCAGACAGGGGCTCTAACTATGGCTACACCTTC,CASSHPKRSDRGSNYGYTF
.,.,TRBJ2-1,TRBV7-6,TGTGCCAGCAGCGCGGACCCGCACCCCGGGCCTTACAATGAGCAGTTCTTC,CASSADPHPGPYNEQFF
.,TRBD1,TRBJ2-7,TRBV7-2,TGTGCCAGCAGCCCACGGACAGGGCCAACCTACGAGCAGTACTTC,CASSPRTGPTYEQYF
once,.,TRBJ2-1,TRBV7-9,TGTGCCAGCAGCCCAGGACAACTGTTCTTC,CASSPGQLFF
.,.,TRBJ1-2,TRBV18,TGTGCCAGCTCACCACCCTCCGGGGAGGGAAGCTATGGCTACACCTTC,CASSPPSGEGSYGYTF
.,.,TRBJ2-1,TRBV4-1,TGCGCCAGCAGCCAAGTACTCAATGAGCAGTTCTTC,CASSQVLNEQFF
.,TRBD2,TRBJ2-1,TRBV9,TGTGCCAGCAGCGCCCCCGTACTAGCGGGAGTAGACAATGAGCAGTTCTTC,CASSAPVLAGVDNEQFF
.,TRBD1,TRBJ1-5,TRBV6-6,TGTGCCAGCAGTCGGGACAGGGGTTTGGATCAGCCCCAGCATTTT,CASSRDRGLDQPQHF
.,TRBD2,TRBJ2-1,TRBV30,TGTGCCTGGAGCTTCCGGGAGGGCCTCATGGGTGAGCAGTTCTTC,CAWSFREGLMGEQFF
.,TRBD1,TRBJ1-2,TRBV28,TGTGCCAGCAGTTTATCCGCAGGGGGGTTTTACTATGGCTACACCTTC,CASSLSAGGFYYGYTF
.,.,TRBJ2-7,TRBV16,TGTGCCAGCAGCCGGTCCGGGACCGTAGATTCCTACGAGCAGTACTTC,CASSRSGTVDSYEQYF
.,TRBD1,TRBJ1-1,TRBV7-2,TGTGCCAGCAGCGTCGGACAGGGGGCTTTGTACACTGAAGCTTTCTTT,CASSVGQGALYTEAFF
.,.,TRBJ2-1,TRBV9,TGTGCCAGCAGCGTCCAACTAGGCCTCTCCTACAATGAGCAGTTCTTC,CASSVQLGLSYNEQFF
.,.,TRBJ1-3,TRBV13,TGTGCCAGCAGCTTTCTACGGAACACCATATATTTT,CASSFLRNTIYF
.,.,TRBJ2-1,TRBV11-2,TGTGCCAGCAGCTCGAACACTAGGAGCTCCTACAATGAGCAGTTCTTC,CASSSNTRSSYNEQFF
.,TRBD1,TRBJ2-3,TRBV12-5,TGTGCTAGCGCCGGACAGGGTCTCACAGATACGCAGTATTTT,CASAGQGLTDTQYF
.,.,TRBJ2-1,TRBV28,TGTGCCAGCAGGTCCCCTAGCGAGAGCTCCTACAATGAGCAGTTCTTC,CASRSPSESSYNEQFF
few,.,TRBJ2-7,TRBV6-6,TGTGCCAGCAGTGACAGGCCCTACGAGCAGTACTTC,CASSDRPYEQYF
.,.,TRBJ2-1,TRBV7-9,TGTGCCAGCAGCTTAGGAAGCAGTGAGCAGTTCTTC,CASSLGSSEQFF